This is a list of T cell receptor beta chains from one sample in a study of T cell responses to AZD1222 COVID-19 vaccine. Produced via immunoSEQ multiplex PCR; TCRdb's table is partial and in-frame only. Here the sample spans 250,000 to 300,000 clones, almost 95% being singletons. The sequencing here drew on peripheral blood, taken 28 days after the second AZD1222 dose. Receptors were obtained from an adult who received the AZD1222 COVID-19 vaccine. Both conserved end residues are part of each CDR3. D genes are given only for firm matches. Some rows have no size entry. The others give once, few or many, or a class for an expanded clone.

clone_size d_call j_call v_call cdr3_nt cdr3_aa
. TRBD2 TRBJ2-3 TRBV19 TGTGCCAGTAGTATAGATCTCAGCGGGAGGGCCGGGGGGCTAGATACGCAGTATTTT CASSIDLSGRAGGLDTQYF
once TRBD2 TRBJ2-1 TRBV24-1 TGTGCCACCAGTGACCCGGGGGGAGGGGACAATGAGCAGTTCTTC CATSDPGGGDNEQFF
. . TRBJ1-5 TRBV6-5 TGTGCCAGCACTCCCAACTGGGGGGGCAATCAGCCCCAGCATTTT CASTPNWGGNQPQHF
. . TRBJ1-5 TRBV7-8 TGTGCCAGCAGCTCCCTAAGACGGGCCAATCCCGAAGGCAATCAGCCCCAGCATTTT CASSSLRRANPEGNQPQHF
. TRBD1 TRBJ1-2 TRBV6-5 TGTGCCAGCAGTATCACCGGGACAGGGGACTATGGCTACACCTTC CASSITGTGDYGYTF
. . TRBJ2-7 TRBV6-2/TRBV6-3 TGTGCCAGCAGTTCTCCCCCCTACGAGCAGTACTTC CASSSPPYEQYF
once . TRBJ2-3 TRBV5-1 TGCGCCAGCAGCTTGGAGAGTGGGGCTACGCAGTATTTT CASSLESGATQYF
. . TRBJ2-7 TRBV28 TGTGCCAGCAGTTTAGGGGTCAGCCACTCCTACGAGCAGTACTTC CASSLGVSHSYEQYF
. . TRBJ1-1 TRBV10-3 TGTGCCATCAGTGACCCGCGCAGGGAGGAGAACACTGAAGCTTTCTTT CAISDPRREENTEAFF
. TRBD2 TRBJ2-2 TRBV7-3 TGTGCCAGCAGCCCCAGACTAGCGGGAATAGCCGGGGAGCTGTTTTTT CASSPRLAGIAGELFF
. TRBD2 TRBJ2-5 TRBV3-1/TRBV3-2 TGTGCCAGCAGCCAGCCCCTCGGGGCGGGGGGACAAGAGACCCAGTACTTC CASSQPLGAGGQETQYF
once . TRBJ1-2 TRBV6-5 TGTGCCAGCCACCTCGAGAGTTCATATGGCTACACCTTC CASHLESSYGYTF
. . TRBJ1-3 TRBV6-5 TGTGCCAGCGGGACCCCCTCTGGAAACACCATATATTTT CASGTPSGNTIYF
. . TRBJ1-2 TRBV28 TGTGCCAGCAGTCCGTACAGGGATAAATATGGCTACACCTTC CASSPYRDKYGYTF
. . TRBJ1-6 TRBV28 TGTGCCAGCAGCCCGACCTGGGGTTCACCCCTCCACTTT CASSPTWGSPLHF
. TRBD1 TRBJ1-2 TRBV25-1 TGTGCCAGCAGTCCGGGACAGGCCTATGGCTACACCTTC CASSPGQAYGYTF
. . TRBJ1-4 TRBV6-5 TGTGCCAGCAGCCTACAGGGAGGAACTAATGAAAAACTGTTTTTT CASSLQGGTNEKLFF
. . TRBJ1-4 TRBV3-1/TRBV3-2 TGTGCCAGCAGTTCCGTAGGGGAAAAACTGTTTTTT CASSSVGEKLFF
. . TRBJ2-7 TRBV6-5 TGTGCCAGCAGTTACCTAGGAAGGGGGAGCTCCTACGAGCAGTACTTC CASSYLGRGSSYEQYF